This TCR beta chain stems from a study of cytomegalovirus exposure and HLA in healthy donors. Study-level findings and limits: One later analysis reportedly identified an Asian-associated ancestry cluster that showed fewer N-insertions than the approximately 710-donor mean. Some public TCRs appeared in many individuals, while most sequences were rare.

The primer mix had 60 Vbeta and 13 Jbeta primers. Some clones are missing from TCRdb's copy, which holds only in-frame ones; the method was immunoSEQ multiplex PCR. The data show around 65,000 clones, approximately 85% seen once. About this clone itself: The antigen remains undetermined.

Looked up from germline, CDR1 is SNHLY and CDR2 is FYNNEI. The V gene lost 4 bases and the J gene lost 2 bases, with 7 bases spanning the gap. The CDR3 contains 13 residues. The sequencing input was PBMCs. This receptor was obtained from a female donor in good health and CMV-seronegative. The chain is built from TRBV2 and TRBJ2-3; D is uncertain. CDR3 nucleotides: TGTGCCAGCAGTGTAGTCCCCACAGATACGCAGTATTTT. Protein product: CASSVVPTDTQYF.